The 17 T cell receptor beta chains presented below share a single source sample, sequenced in a study of monozygotic twins with inflammatory bowel disease. Using the 5' RACE reads, TCRdb records one entry per CDR3 protein without DNA. This repertoire comprises fewer than 450,000 distinct CDR3 sequences; its ten largest clones make up about 2.5%. The sample was blood. Receptors originate from a human donor with ulcerative colitis or Crohn's disease, or a healthy co-twin of an affected twin (not recorded which).

The gene calls are TRBV9 and TRBJ2-7; the D call from TCRdb, TRBD1, cannot be confirmed without DNA. The germline CDR1 and CDR2 sequences are SGDLS and YYNGEE. The CDR3 runs to 18 residues. CDR3 protein: CASSGEGTGPFYTYEQYF. The variable domain in full, completed from reference TRBV9 and TRBJ2-7, reads DSGVTQTPKHLITATGQRVTLRCSPRSGDLSVYWYQQSLDQGLQFLIQYYNGEERAKGNILERFSAQQFPDLHSELNLSSLELGDSALYFCASSGEGTGPFYTYEQYFGPGTRLTVT.

The V and J genes are TRBV7-8 and TRBJ1-1; TCRdb's D call of TRBD1 is untestable without DNA. Germline CDR1 reads SGHVS; CDR2 reads FQNEAQ. This CDR3 is 14 amino acids long. Here the CDR3 reads CASKRGQAFTEAFF.

This chain connects TRBV29-1 to TRBJ1-3; TCRdb proposes TRBD1, but this gene call is untestable without DNA. This CDR3 comprises 16 residues. The V gene's germline CDR1 is SQVTM and CDR2 ANQGSEA. The CDR3 here is CSVSVTWTGAGNTIYF.

V usage is TRBV5-8 and J usage is TRBJ1-5; TCRdb returns TRBD1, unconfirmable since there is no DNA. The CDR3 contains 17 residues. Germline CDR1 and CDR2: SGHTS and YDEGEE. CDR3 sequence reads: CASSLWALTGSNQPQHF.

J is TRBJ1-5 and V is TRBV7-2; TCRdb selects TRBD1, and the lack of DNA leaves this call unchecked. This CDR3 is built from 16 residues. Germline values: CDR1 SGHTA, CDR2 FQGNSA. CDR3 protein: CASSSQGRYSNQPQHF.

J is TRBJ1-2 and V is TRBV7-2; TCRdb picks TRBD1, but there is no DNA to check that call. The CDR3 loop spans 13 amino acids. CDR1 SGHTA and CDR2 FQGNSA come from the germline V gene. This CDR3 is CASSARVGGGYTF.

V gene TRBV12-3 or TRBV12-4 combines with J gene TRBJ2-2. This CDR3 has 14 amino acids. The chain's CDR3 is CASSLMAFGGELFF.

The V and J genes are TRBV18 and TRBJ1-4; TCRdb's D call, TRBD1, is unchecked because there is no DNA. The CDR3 consists of 18 residues. From germline, CDR1 is KGHSH and CDR2 LQKENI. The CDR3 protein is CASSPRNRRFATNEKLFF.

The gene calls are TRBV7-8 and TRBJ1-5; lacking DNA, the TRBD1 call made by TCRdb goes unchecked. The germline CDR1 and CDR2 sequences are SGHVS and FQNEAQ. This CDR3 comprises 16 residues. The CDR3 sequence: CASSSTGGVSNQPQHF.

The chain combines TRBV6-5 with TRBJ2-2; TCRdb lists TRBD1, though no DNA is available to test this call. The CDR3 totals 18 residues. Per germline, CDR1 MNHEY and CDR2 SVGAGI. CDR3 sequence reads: CASSYGQGRSVVTGELFF.

The chain recombines TRBV20-1 with TRBJ2-3. The CDR3 runs to 13 residues. Germline CDR1 reads DFQATT; CDR2 reads SNEGSKA (reference sequence). The CDR3 loop is CSARVGSTDTQYF.

The V gene is TRBV5-1, the J gene TRBJ2-3. The CDR3 runs 14 residues. Germline loops: CDR1 SGHRS, CDR2 YFSETQ. CDR3 sequence reads: CASSLDPSTDTQYF.

CDR3 amino acids: CSVEDTSTNEKLFF. The genes are TRBV29-1 and TRBJ1-4. The germline gives CDR1 SQVTM, CDR2 ANQGSEA. There are 14 residues in the CDR3.

This sequence joins TRBV12-3 or TRBV12-4 and TRBJ2-1. The length of the CDR3 is 13 residues. This chain's CDR3 is CASSRGIYNEQFF.

The genes are TRBV10-3 and TRBJ1-3. Germline V gene data show CDR1 as ENHRY and CDR2 as SYGVKD. This CDR3 has 14 amino acids. CDR3 loop: CAISEGLSGNTIYF.

The rearrangement links TRBV6-2 or TRBV6-3 to TRBJ2-5; the D gene TCRdb calls, TRBD1, cannot be checked with no DNA. Germline loops: CDR1 MNHEY, CDR2 SVGEGT. CDR3 length equals 17 residues. The CDR3 spells CASSYEGQGFGGETQYF.

V is TRBV11-1 and J is TRBJ2-2; TCRdb returns TRBD2, unconfirmable since there is no DNA. From germline, CDR1 is SGHAT and CDR2 FQDESV (reference sequence). The CDR3 covers 21 residues. This CDR3 is CASSLLGRGGPRIENTGELFF.